A single sample gave rise to the 3 T cell receptor beta chains below, sequenced in a study of cytomegalovirus exposure and HLA in healthy donors (dated by TCRdb to 2015 to 2018). The library was made by the immunoSEQ multiplex PCR assay. The multiplex PCR relied on a mix of 60 forward primers for TCR Vbeta segments and 13 reverse primers for TCR Jbeta segments. This is the immuneACCESS table as TCRdb keeps it, with only in-frame sequences that have V and J called. A part of the clones is gone; compared with another copy, unresolved V genes explain less than half, and the rest is unexplained. The sample table lists 150,000 to 200,000 clones, roughly four fifths of them with a count of one. 4.1% of the sample goes to the ten largest clones. Material: PBMCs. Receptors were obtained from a man aged 45-60 years in good health and CMV-seropositive.

This chain links TRBV21-1 with TRBJ2-1; the table calls TRBD2, which could not be checked here. TRBV21-1 is labeled a pseudogene. The CDR3 consists of 17 residues. CDR3: CASSKGGLAGPLGEQFF. CDR3 nucleotides: TGTGCCAGCAGCAAAGGTGGACTAGCGGGCCCATTGGGTGAGCAGTTCTTC.

CDR3 loop: CASSVAPTGNSGNTIYF. In DNA form, the CDR3 reads TGTGCCAGCAGCGTAGCCCCTACAGGGAACTCTGGAAACACCATATATTTT. The chain carries TRBV9 and TRBJ1-3, with D possibly matching TRBD1 (6 bases). Trimming pared 0 bases from V and 0 bases from J, leaving 13 bases between. The germline CDR1 and CDR2 sequences are SGDLS and YYNGEE. The CDR3 sequence is 17 residues long.

In its sample, this clone was seen a few times. The chain joins TRBV28 to TRBJ2-1; possible D gene TRBD2, 5 bases. V gave up 4 bases and J gave up 5 bases, with 21 bases separating them. The germline V gene encodes CDR1 MDHEN and CDR2 SYDVKM. The CDR3 has 17 amino acids. The CDR3 DNA reads as TGTGCCAGCAGTTCCGACCACCTAGTGGGGAGACACAATGAGCAGTTCTTC. Protein product: CASSSDHLVGRHNEQFF.